The source of this T cell receptor (beta chain) is a study of persistence of HIV-infected CD4 T cells (dated by TCRdb to about 2020). For context, the study as a whole: CMV- and HIV-1 Gag-responding CD4+ T cells were isolated from ART-treated individuals so that antigen-driven clonal expansion of HIV-1-infected cells could be examined. The median time participants had been on suppressive ART was 7 to 8 years. Peripheral blood samples of up to about 200 mL were obtained at multiple time points, with the exception of two participants, for whom leukapheresis was performed at a single time point. Proviral sequencing was used to assess clonality among infected cells, whereas TCRbeta sequencing gauged the clonality of all cells within each sorted population. In the cross-participant TCR cluster analysis, 8 participants were included for CMV and about 7 participants were included for Gag. Study-wide findings and limitations: Degenerate expanded CDR3beta sequences were enriched in antigen-responding cells, suggesting convergent selection of CD4+ responses to CMV and Gag. Restriction of bulk TCR analyses to the rare CMV-responding cells that actually carried HIV-1 proviruses was not possible. The study involved few individuals and tested only a limited range of antigens. Within the same sorted populations, how oligoclonal the TCRs were correlated with how oligoclonal the proviruses were. Significantly lower TCRbeta richness was observed in CMV- and Gag-responding cells than in anti-CD3/anti-CD28-responding cells, and higher oligoclonality was observed in CMV-responding cells than in CD3/CD28-stimulated and Gag-responding cells.

Points on this clone: No cognate antigen has been identified for it. The input lacks base qualities; no much larger clone sits a single base away.

The sample's treatment or condition, from its label and the paper: suppressive antiretroviral therapy. A pool of overlapping HIV-1 Gag 15-mer peptides was used at about 1 ug per peptide per mL for cell stimulation. Memory populations depleted of antigen-responding cells were obtained by sorting nonresponding CD40L-negative CD69-negative CD45RO-high memory CD4+ T cells. Participants were HIV-1-infected adults who started suppressive ART during chronic infection. For at least 4 years, participants had undetectable plasma HIV-1 RNA, below 50 copies/mL. To be included, participants needed a CD4+ T cell count above 400 cells/uL and a positive CMV serology. Before stimulation, PBMCs were isolated using density centrifugation and depleted of CD8+ T cells. Stimulation of CD8-depleted PBMCs was carried out for 15 to 20 hours with anti-CD28/CD49d costimulation, CD40-blocking antibody and enfuvirtide, to prevent new infections. Cell sorting was done on a Beckman Coulter MoFlo Legacy or XDP sorter, and dead cells were excluded with propidium iodide. Genomic DNA was extracted with the QIAamp DNA Mini Kit for samples above one million cells, otherwise with the Quick-DNA Microprep Kit.

The cysteine opens and the phenylalanine closes a CDR3 of 15 amino acids. Only the CDR3 DNA stays, 45 bases, in frame from base 1. Via the germline V gene, CDR1 is MDHEN and CDR2 SYDVKM. V trim: 8 bases; J trim: 3 bases; unmatched bases: 7. The immunoSEQ hsTCRB assay version 4, run in survey mode, was used to sequence TCRbeta repertoires from genomic DNA. Genomic DNA was diluted to 7.5 to 10 ng/uL, and up to roughly 1 ug per sample was used for TCRbeta sequencing. Regarding the original processing steps: TCRbeta data were analyzed in ImmunoSeq Analyzer 3.0, with diversity computed on productive nucleotide rearrangements. Using the Immunarch R package, the improved Chao index served to estimate lower-bound TCR diversity and the Gini coefficient served to estimate clonality. When different nucleotide rearrangements encoded the same CDR3beta amino acid sequence, each rearrangement was treated as a distinct clonotype. TCRbeta sequences significantly enriched in antigen-responding cells relative to anti-CD3/anti-CD28-activated cells were identified by differential abundance analysis. GLIPH2 clustered TCRs by predicted peptide-MHC specificity, both within individual participants and across merged participant data sets. Imported from immuneACCESS, the table was reduced by TCRdb to in-frame sequences with V and J called. These copies leave out some clones; in studies compared against another copy, an unresolved V gene accounts for under half, and the cause of the remainder is not known. V and J calls and clone size follow that table, whereas D and trimming were derived from the DNA. This sample comprises about 36,000 clones, 85% of them detected only once. The ten largest make up 5% to 6.5% of the sample.

The chain couples TRBV28 to TRBJ1-6, with TRBD1 matching 7 junction bases. The specimen was cultured CD4+ T cells from PBMCs, collected from a patient who received antiretroviral therapy. What the cell subset or site label conveys for this sample: CD40L-CD69- CD45RO-high memory CD4 T cells not responding to Gag peptides. The clonotype comes from an adult with HIV. The donor label of this sample is uncertain. Here the CDR3 is given as CASLNRDSYNSPLHF. The DNA sequence follows: TGTGCCAGCCTGAACCGGGACAGCTATAATTCACCCCTCCACTTT.